This record covers a single TCR beta chain. CDR1 MNHEY and CDR2 SVGAGI come from the germline V gene. V lost 6 bases and J lost 3, with 14 bases in between. The CDR3 totals 14 residues. These data belong to a study of blood T cell repertoires in COVID-19. Looking at the study overall: Italy, Spain and the United States were the sources of the convalescent and acute COVID-19 samples. From T cells, B-cell-depleted T cells, or PBMCs came the material, which was cDNA or gDNA.

Original methodology: Reference gene primer amplification yielded estimated nucleated cell counts. Libraries were prepared by immunoSEQ multiplex PCR; TCRdb keeps only in-frame clonotypes and omits some of them. V, J and clone size were drawn from that table, and D and trimming were deduced from the DNA. The sample holds 650,000 to 800,000 clones, about 87% seen once. The sequence was collected from a woman aged 18-29 years with acute or convalescent COVID-19. The sequenced material came from peripheral blood. J is TRBJ1-1 and V is TRBV6-5; TRBD1 is a possible D gene (6 bases). CDR3 nucleotide sequence: TGTGCCAGCAGCGAGCGAGGGGGTCACACTGAAGCTTTCTTT. Amino acid sequence: CASSERGGHTEAFF.